The entry below gives a single TCR beta chain sequence along with its context. Between the trimmed V and J ends, which lost 2 bases and 3 bases, there was a span of 10 bases. Germline values: CDR1 MNHEY, CDR2 SMNVEV (reference sequence). CDR3 length: 14 residues. The sample comes from a study of blood T cell repertoires in COVID-19. Clones were sequenced by immunoSEQ multiplex PCR, and TCRdb holds only the in-frame ones, with some missing. The table includes 230,000 or so clones, 70% to 90% detected once. Sequencing input: PBMCs or T cells enriched from blood (not recorded which). This clonotype originated in a woman in her forties or fifties who had been exposed to COVID-19. This chain links TRBV27 with TRBJ1-1; TRBD1 might be the D (5 bases). The CDR3 DNA follows: TGTGCCAGCAGTTTAATGGGGGAGGACACTGAAGCTTTCTTT. Its protein product is CASSLMGEDTEAFF.